The 20 T cell receptor beta chains below were found in one sample sequenced in a study of T cells after posttransplantation cyclophosphamide. Produced via immunoSEQ multiplex PCR; TCRdb's table is partial and in-frame only. The sample comprises roughly 12,000 clones, approximately 95% of which are singletons, and roughly 0.3% rests with the top ten. Sequenced input: naive CD8+ T cells sorted from PBMCs. Receptor source: a man younger than 45 in good health and a related stem cell transplant donor.

The gene calls are TRBV7-9 and TRBJ1-5; D perhaps matches TRBD1 (6 bases). Trimming removed 5 bases from V and 3 bases from J, with 11 bases in between. Germline V gives CDR1 SEHNR, CDR2 FQNEAQ (reference sequence). CDR3 length: 14 amino acids. The CDR3 coding sequence is TGTGCCAGCAGCGGACAGAACTTCAATCAGCCCCAGCATTTT. It encodes CASSGQNFNQPQHF.

V gene TRBV7-3 combines with J gene TRBJ2-7; 8 bases align to TRBD1. The V segment lost 5 bases and the J segment 2 bases; nucleotides outside the gene matches: 5. The length of the CDR3 is 14 residues. CDR1 and CDR2 from the germline V gene are SGHTA and FQGTGA. In nucleotides, the CDR3 is TGTGCCAGCAGCATAGGACAGGGAGCCTACGAGCAGTACTTC. Amino acids: CASSIGQGAYEQYF.

J is TRBJ2-3 and V is TRBV29-1; D not resolved. CDR1 is SQVTM and CDR2 is ANQGSEA in the germline V gene. The ends were cut back, 7 bases at V and 1 base at J, with 12 bases in the middle. The CDR3 has 13 residues. Here the CDR3 DNA reads TGCAGCGCCCTTGAGGCGGGCACAGATACGCAGTATTTT. Protein product: CSALEAGTDTQYF.

As to this clone: At one boundary the junction diverges from the germline segment, which might be a read error. The rearrangement links TRBV15 to TRBJ2-7, with TRBD1 identical over 7 bases. CDR3 size: 14 residues. Germline V gene lookup returns CDR1 LNHNV and CDR2 YYDKDF (reference sequence). Here the CDR3 DNA reads TGTGCCACCAGCGTGGACAGGAGCTCCTGCGAGCAGTACTTC. Its translation is CATSVDRSSCEQYF. The full variable domain, rest sourced from reference TRBV15 and TRBJ2-7, is DAMVIQNPRYQVTQFGKPVTLSCSQTLNHNVMYWYQQKSSQAPKLLFHYYDKDFNNEADTPDNFQSRRPNTSFCFLDIRSPGLGDTAMYLCATSVDRSSCEQYFGPGTRLTVT.

On this clone: The same CDR3 arises from other DNA sequences in this sample as well. The chain carries TRBV19 and TRBJ2-7; 11 bases fit TRBD1. CDR3 size: 15 residues. CDR1 is LNHDA and CDR2 is SQIVND in the germline V gene (reference sequence). V shed 2 bases, J shed 3 bases, and the junction held 3 bases outside the gene matches. Here the CDR3 reads CASSIRGQGGYEQYF. CDR3 bases: TGTGCCAGTAGTATACGGGGACAGGGGGGCTACGAGCAGTACTTC.

The rearrangement links TRBV18 to TRBJ2-4; 8 nucleotides agree with TRBD1. The CDR3 is made up of 17 amino acids. From germline, CDR1 is KGHSH and CDR2 LQKENI. The ends lost 6 bases at V and 3 bases at J; junction bases unmatched: 13. CDR3 amino acids: CASSPDRVVSGKNIQYF. The CDR3 nucleotides are TGTGCCAGCTCCCCGGACAGGGTAGTTTCGGGCAAAAACATTCAGTACTTC.

The gene calls are TRBV7-9 and TRBJ1-2, with D possibly matching TRBD1 (6 bases). The CDR3 runs 16 residues. Germline assignment: CDR1 SEHNR and CDR2 FQNEAQ (reference sequence). V was pared by 4 bases and J by 2 bases, with 17 bases between. CDR3 DNA: TGTGCCAGCAGCTCCCAAATGGGGGCTCAAAACTATGGCTACACCTTC. Translated, it gives CASSSQMGAQNYGYTF.

This chain joins TRBV9 and TRBJ2-5; 7 nucleotides match TRBD2. V lost 0 bases and J lost 1; bases outside the gene matches: 6. Germline V gene data show CDR1 as SGDLS and CDR2 as YYNGEE. The CDR3 is made up of 16 amino acids. CDR3 coding DNA: TGTGCCAGCAGCGTAGAGGCGGGGGTGCCCCAAGAGACCCAGTACTTC. Its protein product is CASSVEAGVPQETQYF.

This rearrangement joins TRBV27 to TRBJ1-2; 10 positions agree with TRBD1. CDR3 length: 16 residues. Unmatched junction bases numbered 10, after V lost 1 base and J lost 8 bases. Germline lookup yields CDR1 MNHEY and CDR2 SMNVEV (reference sequence). The CDR3 sequence: CASSLFSGGTGEGYTF. The CDR3 nucleotides read TGTGCCAGCAGTTTATTTTCGGGAGGGACAGGGGAAGGCTACACCTTC.

The chain is built from TRBV2 and TRBJ1-1; TRBD1 matches at 7 bases. The CDR3 length is 15 residues. J gave up 3 bases and V 4 bases, and 8 bases lay outside the gene matches. Germline assignment: CDR1 SNHLY and CDR2 FYNNEI. CDR3 DNA: TGTGCCAGCAGTGTCTGGACGGGACAGTACACTGAAGCTTTCTTT. Protein sequence: CASSVWTGQYTEAFF.

The chain links TRBV12-2 to TRBJ2-3; the table's D call, TRBD1, was not checked against the DNA. TRBV12-2 is flagged as a pseudogene. This CDR3 spans 18 amino acids. CDR3 in DNA: TGTGCAAGTCGCTTAGCCGAGAGAACAGGGGGCCACACAGATACGCAGTATTTT. This encodes CASRLAERTGGHTDTQYF.

The gene calls are TRBV29-1 and TRBJ2-1, with D unresolved. The CDR3 consists of 13 residues. Germline V gives CDR1 SQVTM, CDR2 ANQGSEA. V was pared by 1 base and J by 3 bases, with 7 bases between. The CDR3 DNA sequence: TGCAGCGTTGAAGGCCTAATCTACAATGAGCAGTTCTTC. Translated, it gives CSVEGLIYNEQFF.

The chain carries TRBV11-3 and TRBJ2-3; no definite D call. This CDR3 region has 15 residues. Germline V CDR1 and CDR2: SGHNT, YENEEA. V lost 5 bases and J lost 0, with 12 bases in between. The CDR3 spells CASSPNIASTDTQYF. CDR3 in DNA: TGTGCCAGCAGCCCTAATATAGCAAGCACAGATACGCAGTATTTT.

The V and J genes are TRBV29-1 and TRBJ1-1, with 9 positions matching TRBD1. Germline V CDR1 and CDR2: SQVTM, ANQGSEA. The CDR3 loop spans 15 amino acids. The junction had 8 bases not matched to a gene; V was cut back by 5 bases and J by 1 base. CDR3 nucleotides: TGCAGCGTTAATTTACAGGGGGCACGGAACACTGAAGCTTTCTTT. Amino acids: CSVNLQGARNTEAFF. The complete variable domain, with remaining parts taken from reference TRBV29-1 and TRBJ1-1, reads SAVISQKPSRDICQRGTSLTIQCQVDSQVTMMFWYRQQPGQSLTLIATANQGSEATYESGFVIDKFPISRPNLTFSTLTVSNMSPEDSSIYLCSVNLQGARNTEAFFGQGTRLTVV.

The rearrangement links TRBV5-6 to TRBJ2-3; D is ambiguous. Germline CDR1 is SGHDT and CDR2 is YYEEEE. The V gene lost 2 bases and the J gene lost 4 bases, with 14 bases spanning the gap. The CDR3 length is 15 residues. The CDR3 DNA is TGTGCCAGCAGCTTCTCAGATCCGACTCCAGATACGCAGTATTTT. Protein sequence: CASSFSDPTPDTQYF.

The gene calls are TRBV9 and TRBJ1-2; D ambiguous. The V end was cut by 0 bases, the J end by 4 bases, with 16 bases between. The CDR3 runs 16 residues. Germline V gives CDR1 SGDLS, CDR2 YYNGEE. CDR3 amino acids: CASSVVSGDSGYGYTF. The CDR3 nucleotides read TGTGCCAGCAGCGTAGTGTCCGGTGATTCAGGCTATGGCTACACCTTC.

The genes are TRBV2 and TRBJ2-7, with 8 positions matching TRBD2. Germline values: CDR1 SNHLY, CDR2 FYNNEI. The V gene end was trimmed by 11 bases and the J gene end by 5 bases; junction bases not matched to a gene: 11. The CDR3 contains 13 residues. The CDR3 reads CASHRAGGDEQYF. The CDR3 DNA reads TGTGCCTCCCACCGGGCCGGGGGGGACGAGCAGTACTTC.

V is TRBV5-1 and J is TRBJ2-5; weak D call: TRBD2 (6 bases). The CDR3 runs to 14 residues. The germline gives CDR1 SGHRS, CDR2 YFSETQ. The ends were cut back, 0 bases at V and 5 bases at J, with 11 bases in the middle. The DNA for the CDR3 is TGCGCCAGCAGCTTGGCCGGAGGGGTGGAGACCCAGTACTTC. Its protein product is CASSLAGGVETQYF.

The chain joins TRBV9 to TRBJ1-6; TRBD1 might be the D (5 bases). The germline V and J ends were trimmed by 2 bases and 9 bases, with 15 bases remaining between them. The CDR3 is 15 amino acids. Looked up from germline, CDR1 is SGDLS and CDR2 is YYNGEE. Here the CDR3 DNA reads TGTGCCAGCAGCGTCGGTGGCGGGGGTGGTTCACCCCTCCACTTT. This sequence encodes CASSVGGGGGSPLHF.

The rearrangement links TRBV5-1 to TRBJ1-1, with a weak D call TRBD1 (5 bases). CDR3 length equals 13 residues. The germline V and J ends were trimmed by 0 bases and 6 bases, with 9 bases remaining between them. Germline V CDR1 and CDR2: SGHRS, YFSETQ. As DNA, the CDR3 is TGCGCCAGCAGCTTGGATTGGGGGGCTGAAGCTTTCTTT. Protein product: CASSLDWGAEAFF. The full variable domain, with the rest looked up from reference TRBV5-1 and TRBJ1-1, is KAGVTQTPRYLIKTRGQQVTLSCSPISGHRSVSWYQQTPGQGLQFLFEYFSETQRNKGNFPGRFSGRQFSNSRSEMNVSTLELGDSALYLCASSLDWGAEAFFGQGTRLTVV.